This record looks at one T cell receptor beta chain sequence and its context. As yet, its antigen is unknown. These data belong to a study of OX40 agonist ivuxolimab in advanced cancers. Turning to the study itself: Each dose-escalation patient presented with hepatocellular carcinoma, melanoma, renal cell or head and neck cancer. Those enrolled were roughly 80% male, with a mean age of roughly 60 years and ages from roughly 20 to 85. Study-level results: The study observed clonal expansion of CD4+ and CD8+ blood T cells by week 6 at 0.1 to 3.0 mg/kg. Partial responders at 0.1-3.0 mg/kg had among the lowest clonal expansion.

Measured with immunoSEQ multiplex PCR; TCRdb has only the in-frame clones, and not every one. The table records around 86,000 clones, about 80% of them present only once. The germline V gene encodes CDR1 PRHDT and CDR2 FYEKMQ (reference sequence). V gave up 6 bases and J gave up 1 base, with 4 bases separating them. This CDR3 has 12 residues. This clonotype was obtained from an adult with an advanced solid tumor such as melanoma, head and neck, liver or kidney cancer. Sequenced here: CD4+ or CD8+ T cells sorted from blood, sampled in a trial of the OX40 agonist ivuxolimab. This chain connects TRBV13 to TRBJ1-3; D gene uncertain. In DNA, the CDR3 is TGTGCCAGCAGGCTGTCTGGAAACACCATATATTTT. Its protein product is CASRLSGNTIYF.